A single sample is the source of the 15 T cell receptor beta chains below, sequenced in a study of read filtering for tumor transcriptome and immune sequencing. From about 400 ng of RNA, a library with molecular barcoded alpha/delta and beta/gamma adaptors was made. TCRdb redid the calling of the reads with MiXCR, one entry per CDR3 protein. This sample has tens of thousands of distinct CDR3 sequences, with approximately 20% found just once. Sequenced material: a population of CD138-negative cells sorted from bone marrow. Every receptor here comes from a donor at least 40 years old with multiple myeloma.

For this clonotype: A read error likely explains this, since a far larger clone differs by one base. The chain joins TRBV7-8 to TRBJ2-1; TRBD1 is a possible D gene (6 bases). CDR3 length: 13 residues. Germline V gives CDR1 SGHVS, CDR2 FQNEAQ. The CDR3 coding sequence is TGTACCAGCAGCTTTAACAGGGACAATGAGCAGTTCTTC. Its protein is CTSSFNRDNEQFF.

A remark on this clonotype: As the CDR3 is not closed by the conserved phenylalanine or tryptophan, this likely results from a read error. J is TRBJ2-1 and V is TRBV7-9, with TRBD2 identical over 8 bases. CDR1 SEHNR and CDR2 FQNEAQ come from the germline V gene (reference sequence). The CDR3 sequence is 15 residues long. CDR3 in DNA: TGTGCCAGCAGCTATGGAGCGGGAGACTACGATGAGCAGTTCCTC. Translated: CASSYGAGDYDEQFL.

With regard to this clonotype: This is likely an artifact of a read error, given a far larger clone one base away. The chain joins TRBV5-4 to TRBJ1-1; D not certain. The CDR3 loop spans 15 amino acids. CDR1 is SGHNT and CDR2 is YYREEE in the germline V gene (reference sequence). The CDR3 nucleotides are TGTGCCAGCAGCTTGGACCCCGGCCCCGGCACTAAAGCTTTCTTT. Its translation: CASSLDPGPGTKAFF.

The rearrangement uses TRBV5-1 and TRBJ2-7; the D is unclear. Trimming shortened V by 4 bases and J by 2 bases, and 16 bases separated the two germline ends. The CDR3 spans 15 residues. Germline assignment: CDR1 SGHRS and CDR2 YFSETQ. DNA for the CDR3: TGCGCCAGCAGCACAATAATGCCCAACGCCTACGAGCAGTACTTC. This encodes CASSTIMPNAYEQYF.

In this sample, this clonotype turned up many times. The V call is TRBV11-2, the J call TRBJ2-2; the D call may be TRBD1 or TRBD2 (7 bases each). This CDR3 contains 16 residues. Germline-derived CDR1 and CDR2 are SGHAT and FQNNGV. Trimming shortened V by 8 bases and J by 6 bases, and 22 bases separated the two germline ends. CDR3 in amino acids: CASVSQAGGDAGELFF. CDR3 DNA sequence: TGTGCCAGCGTCTCCCAGGCAGGGGGGGATGCCGGGGAGCTGTTTTTT.

At least ten counts were recorded for this clonotype. The J gene is TRBJ2-1, the V gene TRBV29-1; TRBD2 agrees at 14 bases. V lost 7 bases and J lost 10; bases outside the gene matches: 9. The CDR3 extends over 14 amino acids. The germline gives CDR1 SQVTM, CDR2 ANQGSEA. CDR3 DNA: TGCAGCGCCGAGGGACTAGCGGGAGTAGGGGAGCAGTTCTTC. It yields the protein CSAEGLAGVGEQFF.

A single count supports this clonotype. The V and J genes are TRBV20-1 and TRBJ1-5; D not certain. CDR3 length: 13 amino acids. Germline-derived CDR1 and CDR2 are DFQATT and SNEGSKA (reference sequence). Trimming stripped 1 base from V and 3 bases from J, with 7 bases between. The CDR3 loop is CSARGEANQPQHF. DNA for the CDR3: TGCAGTGCTAGAGGCGAAGCCAATCAGCCCCAGCATTTT.

This chain links TRBV3-1 with TRBJ2-4; unclear D gene. V was trimmed by 1 base and J by 6 bases, leaving 4 bases between them. CDR1 is LGHDT, CDR2 YNNKEL, per germline (reference sequence). The CDR3 has 12 residues. The CDR3 sequence: CASSQGSNIQYF. The CDR3 DNA is TGTGCCAGCAGCCAAGGGTCAAACATTCAGTACTTC.

The rearrangement joins TRBV28 to TRBJ1-2; D is undetermined. V was cut by 5 bases and J by 1 base, with 14 bases left in between. Germline-derived CDR1 and CDR2 are MDHEN and SYDVKM. The CDR3 is 15 amino acids. CDR3 DNA: TGTGCCAGCAGTCCCCACGGGGTGGATAACTATGGCTACACCTTC. Amino acid sequence: CASSPHGVDNYGYTF.

For this clonotype: The junction and the germline gene differ at one end; a read error may be behind it. The V and J genes are TRBV10-3 and TRBJ1-2, with D perhaps matching TRBD1 (5 bases). The CDR3 totals 12 residues. Germline V gene lookup returns CDR1 ENHRY and CDR2 SYGVKD. DNA for the CDR3: TGTGCCATCAGGACTGGGGACTATGGCTACAACTTC. Translation gives CAIRTGDYGYNF.

This clonotype has at least ten counts. V gene TRBV7-9 combines with J gene TRBJ1-1; the D gene is possibly TRBD1 (6 bases). Germline V gene lookup returns CDR1 SEHNR and CDR2 FQNEAQ (reference sequence). V was trimmed by 5 bases and J by 6 bases, leaving 16 bases between them. The CDR3 covers 14 residues. CDR3 nucleotide sequence: TGTGCCAGCAGCGGGGGGGCGGGGCCTCCTGAAGCTTTCTTT. Amino acid sequence: CASSGGAGPPEAFF.

In this sample, this clonotype turned up a few times. An end of the junction does not agree with germline; a read error may underlie this. V is TRBV7-7 and J is TRBJ2-4; TRBD1 matches 7 bases. The CDR3 is 13 amino acids. Germline V gene sequence: CDR1 SSHAT, CDR2 FNYEAQ (reference sequence). Written as DNA, the CDR3 is TGTGCTAGCAGCCCCGGGACAGCCGGCATTCAGTACTTC. It specifies CASSPGTAGIQYF.

This clonotype was seen only a few times. The chain joins TRBV5-4 to TRBJ2-7; D is unclear. The germline V gene has CDR1 SGHNT and CDR2 YYREEE (reference sequence). The CDR3 sequence is 13 residues long. The V end lost 2 bases, the J end lost 7 bases, and 13 bases lay between the germline ends. The DNA of the CDR3 is TGTGCCAGCAGCTTCTCTAGGACCCCGGAGCAGTACTTC. Protein: CASSFSRTPEQYF.

This clonotype was counted a few times. The chain uses TRBV25-1 and TRBJ1-5; D call uncertain. The germline gives CDR1 MGHDK, CDR2 SYGVNS. V was clipped by 5 bases and J by 7 bases, with 9 bases between them. The CDR3 totals 12 residues. This CDR3 reads CASSSSTQPQHF. Written as DNA, the CDR3 is TGTGCCAGCAGTTCGAGTACCCAGCCCCAGCATTTT.

This clonotype was seen ten or more times. This chain uses TRBV6-1 with TRBJ2-3; D may be TRBD1 or TRBD2 (5 bases each). CDR3 length: 13 amino acids. V was cut by 4 bases and J by 8 bases, with 13 bases left in between. CDR1 MNHNS and CDR2 SASEGT come from the germline V gene. CDR3 amino acids: CASSGESRGTQYF. The CDR3 DNA reads TGTGCCAGCAGTGGGGAATCGAGGGGTACGCAGTATTTT.